The rows below give T cell receptor beta chains drawn from one sample of a study of blood T cell repertoires in COVID-19. Some clones are missing from TCRdb's copy, which holds only in-frame ones; the method was immunoSEQ multiplex PCR. This table has about 110,000 clones, more than 75% appearing once. Sequenced sample: peripheral blood. All receptors come from a man aged 70 or older with acute or convalescent COVID-19. Each CDR3 is given with its conserved first and last residue. The D gene is left open where the match is weak. Rows may omit the clone size; those that give it use once, few, many or a size class.

clone_size	j_call	d_call	cdr3_length	v_call	cdr3_nt	cdr3_aa
-	TRBJ2-7	-	16	TRBV27	TGTGCCAGCAGCCCTCGTTTGGGGGGTCCTACCTACGAGCAGTACTTC	CASSPRLGGPTYEQYF
-	TRBJ2-1	-	17	TRBV9	TGTGCCAGCAGCGATAATTTGGAGATGAGCTCCTACAATGAGCAGTTCTTC	CASSDNLEMSSYNEQFF
-	TRBJ1-2	TRBD1	16	TRBV19	TGTGCCAGTAGTCGCCGACAGGGGCCGGGGAATCTTGGCTACACCTTC	CASSRRQGPGNLGYTF
-	TRBJ1-2	TRBD1	12	TRBV29-1	TGCAGCGGTCTGACAGGGGATCCAGGCTACACCTTC	CSGLTGDPGYTF
few	TRBJ1-4	-	11	TRBV28	TGTGCCAGCAGTATAGTTGAAAAACTGTTTTTT	CASSIVEKLFF
-	TRBJ1-2	-	15	TRBV2	TGTGCCAGCAGTGGGGCTAAGGGACTGCAATATGGCTACACCTTC	CASSGAKGLQYGYTF
-	TRBJ2-3	TRBD2	16	TRBV7-8	TGTGCCAGCAGCGGCTACTCGCGGGGGGGCCCAGATACGCAGTATTTT	CASSGYSRGGPDTQYF
-	TRBJ2-1	TRBD2	15	TRBV9	TGTGCCAGCACCCGGCAAGCGGGGGGTTACAATGAGCAGTTCTTC	CASTRQAGGYNEQFF
-	TRBJ2-1	-	14	TRBV2	TGTGCCACCGGGCGGGTGGCAGCTTACAATGAGCAGTTCTTC	CATGRVAAYNEQFF
-	TRBJ1-2	-	13	TRBV5-1	TGCGCCAGCAGCTTGGTTGGGGCTAATGGCTACACCTTC	CASSLVGANGYTF
-	TRBJ1-6	TRBD1	16	TRBV4-1	TGCGCCAGCAGCCAAGAGGCCGGGACAGGAGGCTCACCCCTCCACTTT	CASSQEAGTGGSPLHF
-	TRBJ2-7	TRBD1	15	TRBV30	TGTGCCTGGACCAAACAGGGGTTAAGCTCCTACGAGCAGTACTTC	CAWTKQGLSSYEQYF
-	TRBJ1-2	TRBD1	13	TRBV5-1	TGCGCCAGCAGCTACATCGGACAGGGGGCCTTCACCTTC	CASSYIGQGAFTF
-	TRBJ2-7	TRBD1	16	TRBV4-1	TGCGCCAGCAGCCAAGATCCCACAGGGGGCAAGGACGAGCAGTACTTC	CASSQDPTGGKDEQYF
-	TRBJ1-6	TRBD1	16	TRBV5-5	TGTGCCAGCAGCTTGCCCGGGACAGGCTATAATTCACCCCTCCACTTT	CASSLPGTGYNSPLHF
-	TRBJ2-5	-	15	TRBV5-1	TGCGCCAGCAGCCTAACCGGGACACTCCGGGAGACCCAGTACTTC	CASSLTGTLRETQYF
-	TRBJ2-1	TRBD2	17	TRBV4-1	TGCGCCAGCAGCCAAGATCTTGTAGCGGGAGGGCTCAATGAGCAGTTCTTC	CASSQDLVAGGLNEQFF
once	TRBJ2-5	TRBD1	15	TRBV5-1	TGCGCCAGCAGCCAAACCGGGACAGGGCAAGAGACCCAGTACTTC	CASSQTGTGQETQYF
once	TRBJ1-2	-	15	TRBV4-1	TGCGCCAGCAGCCAAGACGGCGACAGGTCGTATGGCTACACCTTC	CASSQDGDRSYGYTF
-	TRBJ2-3	-	16	TRBV18	TGTGCCAGCTCACCTCTAGGGGGAGGGCCCTCAGATACGCAGTATTTT	CASSPLGGGPSDTQYF
once	TRBJ2-1	TRBD1	14	TRBV9	TGTGCCAGCAGTCCGGGACAGGGTTTCTATGAGCAGTTCTTC	CASSPGQGFYEQFF
-	TRBJ1-2	TRBD1	15	TRBV15	TGTGCCACCAGCACGGGACAGGCAGCGAACTATGGCTACACCTTC	CATSTGQAANYGYTF
-	TRBJ2-7	TRBD2	16	TRBV5-1	TGCGCCAGCAGCTTGGACCTTCTTCCGGGGGGCTACGAGCAGTACTTC	CASSLDLLPGGYEQYF
-	TRBJ2-1	-	13	TRBV18	TGTGCCAGCTCACCTCTCTTTTACAATGAGCAGTTCTTC	CASSPLFYNEQFF
-	TRBJ2-7	-	15	TRBV3-1/TRBV3-2	TGTGCCAGCAGCCAAACGACTGGGAGGTTCTACGAGCAGTACTTC	CASSQTTGRFYEQYF
-	TRBJ1-3	-	16	TRBV11-2	TGTGCCAGCACCTTGGTCGGACAAAACTCTGGAAACACCATATATTTT	CASTLVGQNSGNTIYF
-	TRBJ2-7	TRBD2	13	TRBV6-5	TGTGCCACCTCTCTGACTAGCGTCTACGAGCAGTACTTC	CATSLTSVYEQYF
-	TRBJ2-7	-	14	TRBV6-5	TGTGCCAGCCTCCAAGCGGGTGATACCTACGAGCAGTACTTC	CASLQAGDTYEQYF
once	TRBJ2-3	-	14	TRBV5-1	TGCGCCAGCAGCTTTTCGGGATCTACAGATACGCAGTATTTT	CASSFSGSTDTQYF
-	TRBJ1-5	TRBD1	15	TRBV19	TGTGCCAGTAGCCTGAACCGGGACAGCTATCAGCCCCAGCATTTT	CASSLNRDSYQPQHF
once	TRBJ1-1	-	12	TRBV9	TGTGCCAGCAGCGGGACGGGGAAGGAAGCTTTCTTT	CASSGTGKEAFF
once	TRBJ2-1	TRBD2	17	TRBV11-3	TGTGCCAGCAGCCCTCCGACTAGCGAGAGCTCCTACAATGAGCAGTTCTTC	CASSPPTSESSYNEQFF
-	TRBJ1-6	-	15	TRBV7-9	TGTGCCAGCAGCCCCTCGAACAGCTATAATTCACCCCTCCACTTT	CASSPSNSYNSPLHF
-	TRBJ2-7	-	16	TRBV18	TGTGCCAGCTCACTAAAAGGGGCAGGGATAGATTACGAGCAGTACTTC	CASSLKGAGIDYEQYF
-	TRBJ1-5	-	9	TRBV10-1	TGCGCGTCTATTCAGCCCCAGCATTTT	CASIQPQHF
-	TRBJ1-5	-	15	TRBV10-2	TGCGCCAGCAGTGAGAGGGGGAATAGCAATCAGCCCCAGCATTTT	CASSERGNSNQPQHF
-	TRBJ1-1	TRBD1	14	TRBV6-5	TGTGCCAGCAGGGGCAGGGGGCGGGTCGCTGAAGCTTTCTTT	CASRGRGRVAEAFF
-	TRBJ2-7	-	15	TRBV5-4	TGTGCCAGCAGCTTGGGCTCTCAGTTTGCCTACGAGCAGTACTTC	CASSLGSQFAYEQYF
-	TRBJ1-1	-	14	TRBV3-1/TRBV3-2	TGTGCCAGCAGCCCAATCTCAGTGAACACTGAAGCTTTCTTT	CASSPISVNTEAFF
-	TRBJ1-1	-	13	TRBV5-1	TGCGCCAGCAGCTTGGGTTCAGGGGAAGAAGCTTTCTTT	CASSLGSGEEAFF
-	TRBJ1-3	TRBD1	17	TRBV4-2	TGTGCCAGCAGCGAAATAGGACAGGGTTCTTCCGGAAACACCATATATTTT	CASSEIGQGSSGNTIYF
-	TRBJ2-1	-	11	TRBV30	TGTGCCTGGAGTAGGGACACCTTGGTGTTCTTC	CAWSRDTLVFF
-	TRBJ2-7	-	14	TRBV5-6	TGTGCCAGCAGCTCGTGGGACTCCTCCTACGAGCAGTACTTC	CASSSWDSSYEQYF
-	TRBJ2-7	TRBD2	16	TRBV11-3	TGTGCCAGCAGCTTAGGGGGCGGGAGGGCCGACGACGAGCAGTACTTC	CASSLGGGRADDEQYF
-	TRBJ2-1	-	11	TRBV2	TGTGCCAGCAGTTCAGACAATGAGCAGTTCTTC	CASSSDNEQFF
-	TRBJ1-2	-	13	TRBV9	TGTGCCAGCAGCGTGCAGGGGCGCTATGGCTACACCTTC	CASSVQGRYGYTF
-	TRBJ1-4	TRBD1	15	TRBV5-1	TGCGCCAGCAGCGATCAACAGGGGGCCGGTGAAAAACTGTTTTTT	CASSDQQGAGEKLFF
-	TRBJ2-1	TRBD2	15	TRBV6-4	TGTGCCAGCAGCTCCGGACTAGCGGGAATCAATGAGCAGTTCTTC	CASSSGLAGINEQFF
-	TRBJ1-1	-	13	TRBV18	TGTGCCAGCTCACAACAGGGAAAAACTGAAGCTTTCTTT	CASSQQGKTEAFF
once	TRBJ2-7	TRBD2	16	TRBV6-1	TGTGCCAGCAGTGTGATGGATGGCGGGAGTGCCTACGAGCAGTACTTC	CASSVMDGGSAYEQYF
-	TRBJ1-1	-	16	TRBV19	TGTGCCAGTACTCTCCCGGGGGGCAGATTTAACACTGAAGCTTTCTTT	CASTLPGGRFNTEAFF
-	TRBJ1-4	TRBD1	14	TRBV29-1	TGCAGCGTGGGGACAGGTGCAACTAATGAAAAACTGTTTTTT	CSVGTGATNEKLFF
-	TRBJ1-5	-	13	TRBV18	TGTGCCAGCTCACCGGCGGATAATCAGCCCCAGCATTTT	CASSPADNQPQHF
-	TRBJ1-1	-	13	TRBV15	TGTGCCACCAGCAGAGACAGGGCCACTGAAGCTTTCTTT	CATSRDRATEAFF
-	TRBJ2-1	TRBD2	15	TRBV9	TGTGCCAGCAGCGTCACTAGCGGGGTTGGTAATGAGCAGTTCTTC	CASSVTSGVGNEQFF
once	TRBJ2-4	-	16	TRBV5-4	TGTGCCAGCACCCGGGGCCCAGGGGTTGTTCAAAACATTCAGTACTTC	CASTRGPGVVQNIQYF